The rows below give T cell receptor beta chains drawn from one sample of a study of response to subunit inactivated influenza vaccine. TCRdb called the RT-PCR reads again in MiXCR, with one record for every CDR3 protein. The sample carries fewer than 600,000 distinct CDR3 sequences, approximately 7.8% recorded once. The source was PBMCs from blood, collected roughly 24 months after vaccination. The origin of the receptors is a man between 50 and 69 years old who received an inactivated influenza vaccine. Each CDR3 is given without its conserved first and last residue. Each record gives: CDR3 protein, clone size, V gene, J gene. A clone size is listed for some rows: how often the clone was seen (once, few, many), or a class if it is expanded.

cdr3_aa: ASSFFGSGRLSSYNEQF
clone_size: many
v_call: TRBV11-2
j_call: TRBJ2-1

cdr3_aa: SARGRGTSEYEQY
clone_size: many
v_call: TRBV20-1
j_call: TRBJ2-7

cdr3_aa: ASSFPRGEAF
clone_size: NA
v_call: TRBV12-3/TRBV12-4
j_call: TRBJ1-1

cdr3_aa: ASSQSPAEETQY
clone_size: many
v_call: TRBV23-1
j_call: TRBJ2-5

cdr3_aa: ASKSGTGVSPLH
clone_size: many
v_call: TRBV12-3/TRBV12-4
j_call: TRBJ1-6

cdr3_aa: ASSRPGTGVVEQF
clone_size: many
v_call: TRBV12-3/TRBV12-4
j_call: TRBJ2-1

cdr3_aa: ASSLQAQGRKTQY
clone_size: few
v_call: TRBV28
j_call: TRBJ2-5

cdr3_aa: ASSQDRRGKLF
clone_size: many
v_call: TRBV4-2
j_call: TRBJ1-4

cdr3_aa: ASSKLGDTGELF
clone_size: many
v_call: TRBV5-1
j_call: TRBJ2-2

cdr3_aa: ASSLSDTGELF
clone_size: many
v_call: TRBV27
j_call: TRBJ2-2

cdr3_aa: SSLTPSTDTQY
clone_size: NA
v_call: TRBV20-1
j_call: TRBJ2-3

cdr3_aa: ASSKTSGGAPDTQY
clone_size: NA
v_call: TRBV27
j_call: TRBJ2-3

cdr3_aa: ASSLGTVSTDTQY
clone_size: many
v_call: TRBV5-1
j_call: TRBJ2-3

cdr3_aa: ASSYASGSYSSYEQY
clone_size: few
v_call: TRBV6-2/TRBV6-3
j_call: TRBJ2-7

cdr3_aa: ASSLGPHEKLF
clone_size: NA
v_call: TRBV7-9
j_call: TRBJ1-4

cdr3_aa: ASRPLGSSDTQY
clone_size: NA
v_call: TRBV12-3/TRBV12-4
j_call: TRBJ2-3

cdr3_aa: ASSLRAGRNEKLF
clone_size: NA
v_call: TRBV11-3
j_call: TRBJ1-4

cdr3_aa: ASSGTSGSSNEQF
clone_size: few
v_call: TRBV9
j_call: TRBJ2-1

cdr3_aa: ASSYLMHLSYEQY
clone_size: NA
v_call: TRBV7-2
j_call: TRBJ2-7

cdr3_aa: ASNRGTANNEQF
clone_size: few
v_call: TRBV7-8
j_call: TRBJ2-1

cdr3_aa: SARRSGALYEQY
clone_size: NA
v_call: TRBV20-1
j_call: TRBJ2-7

cdr3_aa: ASSHSGRFYEQY
clone_size: many
v_call: TRBV3-1
j_call: TRBJ2-7

cdr3_aa: ASSSASRDSPLH
clone_size: NA
v_call: TRBV12-3/TRBV12-4
j_call: TRBJ1-6

cdr3_aa: ASSYSRSGFETQY
clone_size: once
v_call: TRBV6-5
j_call: TRBJ2-5

cdr3_aa: ASSQANSNYGYT
clone_size: many
v_call: TRBV4-3
j_call: TRBJ1-2

cdr3_aa: ASSYLDEQY
clone_size: few
v_call: TRBV6-2/TRBV6-3
j_call: TRBJ2-7

cdr3_aa: ASRRVGAYGNEQF
clone_size: NA
v_call: TRBV5-6
j_call: TRBJ2-1

cdr3_aa: ASGLVNPPLGELF
clone_size: few
v_call: TRBV12-5
j_call: TRBJ2-2

cdr3_aa: ASSQARGLGYT
clone_size: NA
v_call: TRBV4-3
j_call: TRBJ1-2

cdr3_aa: AWSVRGNEKLF
clone_size: NA
v_call: TRBV30
j_call: TRBJ1-4

cdr3_aa: ASSPNPGPNTGELF
clone_size: many
v_call: TRBV3-1
j_call: TRBJ2-2

cdr3_aa: ASSPENWDTEAF
clone_size: many
v_call: TRBV7-9
j_call: TRBJ1-1

cdr3_aa: ASSEQGADYFYEQY
clone_size: NA
v_call: TRBV2
j_call: TRBJ2-7

cdr3_aa: ASSPGTGGRRREKLF
clone_size: NA
v_call: TRBV4-1
j_call: TRBJ1-4

cdr3_aa: ASSHRDRGLNEQF
clone_size: few
v_call: TRBV9
j_call: TRBJ2-1

cdr3_aa: ASSLGAGEVGNYGYT
clone_size: many
v_call: TRBV27
j_call: TRBJ1-2

cdr3_aa: AWTRQEINYGYT
clone_size: few
v_call: TRBV30
j_call: TRBJ1-2